These 13 T cell receptor beta chains originate from one sample sequenced in a study of blood T cell repertoires in COVID-19. TCRdb's copy holds only in-frame clones and misses some; the assay was immunoSEQ multiplex PCR. The sample holds 100,000 to 140,000 clones, about 91% seen once. Sequenced sample: peripheral blood. The receptors come from a man aged 50 to 59 with active or convalescent COVID-19.

The chain carries TRBV28 and TRBJ2-7; 7 bases are shared with TRBD1. CDR1 and CDR2 (germline): MDHEN, SYDVKM. V trimming: 3 bases; J trimming: 0 bases; junction bases outside the gene matches: 5. The CDR3 extends over 15 amino acids. The CDR3 sequence: CASSFWAGGSYEQYF. The CDR3 nucleotides are TGTGCCAGCAGTTTTTGGGCAGGGGGCTCCTACGAGCAGTACTTC. Full variable domain (remainder filled in from reference TRBV28 and TRBJ2-7): DVKVTQSSRYLVKRTGEKVFLECVQDMDHENMFWYRQDPGLGLRLIYFSYDVKMKEKGDIPEGYSVSREKKERFSLILESASTNQTSMYLCASSFWAGGSYEQYFGPGTRLTVT.

The chain employs TRBV4-1 and TRBJ2-7; D might be TRBD2 (6 bases). The germline CDR1 and CDR2 sequences are MGHRA and YSYEKL. Trimming shortened V by 1 base and J by 0 bases, and 13 bases separated the two germline ends. The length of the CDR3 is 16 residues. The CDR3, as DNA: TGCGCCAGCAGCCAAGGTGTAGCGCGGGACTCCTACGAGCAGTACTTC. Translated: CASSQGVARDSYEQYF.

The rearrangement joins TRBV15 to TRBJ1-4; tentative D call: TRBD1 (6 bases). The CDR3 is made up of 15 amino acids. Germline CDR1 LNHNV, CDR2 YYDKDF (reference sequence). Trimming left V 0 bases short and J 4 bases short, with 9 bases between. CDR3 amino acids: CATSREQGFNEKLFF. Written as DNA, the CDR3 is TGTGCCACCAGCAGAGAACAGGGCTTTAATGAAAAACTGTTTTTT.

The chain employs TRBV7-8 and TRBJ2-7; the D gene is possibly TRBD2 (5 bases). Deletions cut 4 bases from V and 3 bases from J, with 10 bases between. This CDR3 has 13 residues. CDR1 and CDR2 from the germline V gene are SGHVS and FQNEAQ. This CDR3 reads CASSSEGVYEQYF. For the CDR3, the DNA is TGTGCCAGCAGCTCAGAGGGAGTCTACGAGCAGTACTTC.

V and J are TRBV11-3 and TRBJ2-3; 9 nucleotides line up with TRBD2. Germline values: CDR1 SGHNT, CDR2 YENEEA. J gave up 2 bases and V 4 bases, and 10 bases lay outside the gene matches. There are 17 residues in the CDR3. The CDR3 sequence: CASSSRASGDTTDTQYF. CDR3 bases: TGTGCCAGCAGCTCTCGCGCTAGCGGGGATACCACAGATACGCAGTATTTT.

This clone occurred a few times. The chain is built from TRBV28 and TRBJ1-5; D uncertain. Germline V CDR1 and CDR2: MDHEN, SYDVKM. The CDR3 consists of 15 residues. V lost 3 bases and J lost 3, with 12 bases in between. CDR3 coding DNA: TGTGCCAGCAGTTTTACCCAGGCATACAATCAGCCCCAGCATTTT. Translating it yields CASSFTQAYNQPQHF.

The V call is TRBV5-1, the J call TRBJ2-2; D may be TRBD2 (5 bases). The germline V gene has CDR1 SGHRS and CDR2 YFSETQ. V dropped 0 bases and J dropped 4 bases, with 13 bases sitting between them. The CDR3 consists of 16 residues. The CDR3 DNA sequence: TGCGCCAGCAGCTTGGCCGGAGCCGGGGTCACCGGGGAGCTGTTTTTT. Translation: CASSLAGAGVTGELFF. Based on the CDR3 plus reference TRBV5-1 and TRBJ2-2, the full variable domain is KAGVTQTPRYLIKTRGQQVTLSCSPISGHRSVSWYQQTPGQGLQFLFEYFSETQRNKGNFPGRFSGRQFSNSRSEMNVSTLELGDSALYLCASSLAGAGVTGELFFGEGSRLTVL.

Only a few counts were recorded for this clone. V gene TRBV2 combines with J gene TRBJ2-1; TRBD2 aligns across 7 bases. Germline V gives CDR1 SNHLY, CDR2 FYNNEI. With 4 bases clipped from V and 10 bases from J, the junction kept 13 bases outside the gene matches. The CDR3 runs to 15 residues. CDR3 coding DNA: TGTGCCAGCAGTGTGGGTAGCGGGCCCTACAGGGAGCAGTTCTTC. Protein sequence: CASSVGSGPYREQFF.

The CDR3 bases are TGTGCCAGCAGTCACGACAGGGACGGCGAGCAGTACTTC. Protein: CASSHDRDGEQYF. The V and J genes are TRBV27 and TRBJ2-7; 7 bases align to TRBD1. The CDR3 runs 13 residues. Germline CDR1 MNHEY, CDR2 SMNVEV (reference sequence). Trimming at V came to 5 bases and at J to 6 bases, leaving 7 bases not matched to a gene.

CDR3 nucleotides: TGTGCCAGCAGTCCCAACGGGGTGCCTAATGAAAAACTGTTTTTT. The encoded protein is CASSPNGVPNEKLFF. This rearrangement joins TRBV28 to TRBJ1-4, with D uncertain. The CDR3 is 15 residues long. V shed 5 bases and J shed 3 bases, with 13 bases lying between them. Germline V gene sequence: CDR1 MDHEN, CDR2 SYDVKM.

V usage is TRBV4-3 and J usage is TRBJ2-6; 7 positions match TRBD1. This CDR3 has 19 amino acids. V trimming: 2 bases; J trimming: 0 bases; junction bases outside the gene matches: 10. Germline V lookup: CDR1 LGHNA, CDR2 YSLEER. The CDR3 region has the DNA TGCGCCAGCAGCCAACGAACCGGGACAGCCTTCTCTGGGGCCAACGTCCTGACTTTC. Its translation is CASSQRTGTAFSGANVLTF.

This chain joins TRBV24-1 and TRBJ2-5, with D perhaps matching TRBD1 (6 bases). The CDR3 consists of 14 residues. CDR1 and CDR2 from the germline V gene are KGHDR and SFDVKD. Trimming left V 1 base short and J 5 bases short, with 10 bases between. Here the CDR3 reads CATSDFQGPETQYF. The CDR3 coding sequence is TGTGCCACCAGTGATTTTCAGGGGCCGGAGACCCAGTACTTC.

V is TRBV28 and J is TRBJ2-7, with TRBD1 as a possible D gene (6 bases). CDR1 MDHEN and CDR2 SYDVKM come from the germline V gene. The CDR3 extends over 13 amino acids. Trimming pared 6 bases from V and 3 bases from J, leaving 12 bases between. The CDR3 sequence is CASREQGFYEQYF. The CDR3 nucleotides read TGTGCCAGCAGGGAACAGGGATTCTACGAGCAGTACTTC. The full variable domain, completed using reference TRBV28 and TRBJ2-7, is DVKVTQSSRYLVKRTGEKVFLECVQDMDHENMFWYRQDPGLGLRLIYFSYDVKMKEKGDIPEGYSVSREKKERFSLILESASTNQTSMYLCASREQGFYEQYFGPGTRLTVT.